This is a list of T cell receptor beta chains from one sample in a study of T cells in Graves' hyperthyroidism and ophthalmopathy. MiXCR, applied by TCRdb to the multiplex PCR reads, yields one record per CDR3 protein. The profile shows 700,000 or so distinct CDR3 sequences, around 15% of them singletons. Sample: blood. These receptors came from a young man with Graves' hyperthyroidism. Both conserved end residues are part of each CDR3. A D gene is named only where the DNA matches it firmly. The size field is filled for only some rows; it gives once, few, many or a size class.

abundance	d_gene	v_gene	j_gene	CDR3nt	CDR3aa
NA	NA	TRBV30	TRBJ1-2	TGTGCCTGGAGTCCTGACTATGGCTACACCTTC	CAWSPDYGYTF
NA	NA	TRBV29-1	TRBJ2-3	TGCAGCGTTGAAGATCCGACTGGCACAGATACGCAGTATTTT	CSVEDPTGTDTQYF
many	TRBD1	TRBV11-2	TRBJ1-1	TGTGCCAGCAGGTCGACAGGGGGCTCTGAAGCTTTCTTT	CASRSTGGSEAFF
NA	TRBD2	TRBV29-1	TRBJ2-7	TGCAGCGTTGAACTGTCCTCTAGCGGGAGGGCCGGTAGAGAGCAGTACTTC	CSVELSSSGRAGREQYF
NA	TRBD2	TRBV6-1	TRBJ2-1	TGTGCCAGCGGGCCAGTTAGCGGGAGGAGGAATGAGCAGTTCTTC	CASGPVSGRRNEQFF
NA	NA	TRBV6-1	TRBJ2-3	TGTGCCAGCAACGTGGGTTCAGATACGCAGTATTTT	CASNVGSDTQYF
few	NA	TRBV12-3/TRBV12-4	TRBJ2-1	TGTGCCAGCAGTCGTCACAGCGAGCAGTTCTTC	CASSRHSEQFF
few	NA	TRBV25-1	TRBJ1-6	TGTGCCAGCAGTGAATTGGGATCCTGGACCAATTCACCCCTCCACTTT	CASSELGSWTNSPLHF
few	TRBD2	TRBV3-1	TRBJ2-1	TGTGCCAGCAGCCAAGATGCACTAGCGGGAGGGAATGAGCAGTTCTTC	CASSQDALAGGNEQFF
many	NA	TRBV20-1	TRBJ2-5	TGCAGTGCCCTAGCCCCCCGACGAGAGACCCAGTACTTC	CSALAPRRETQYF
NA	NA	TRBV11-1	TRBJ2-7	TGTGCCAGCAGACCTTCTCTAGCGACGTACGAGCAGTACTTC	CASRPSLATYEQYF
NA	NA	TRBV4-2	TRBJ2-2	TGTGCCAGCAGCCAAGGGACAGGGACTACGAGGGCCGGGGAGCTGTTTTTT	CASSQGTGTTRAGELFF
few	TRBD1	TRBV28	TRBJ2-7	TGTGCCAGCAGTCCCACCCGGGACAGGGGCCTTCCTCACTCCTACGAGCAGTACTTC	CASSPTRDRGLPHSYEQYF
few	TRBD1	TRBV2	TRBJ2-1	TGTGCCAGCACCTTGGACAGGGATAACAATGAGCAGTTCTTC	CASTLDRDNNEQFF
many	TRBD1	TRBV12-3/TRBV12-4	TRBJ1-5	TGTGCCAGCAGCCGGGGACAGGTTAATCAGCCCCAGCATTTT	CASSRGQVNQPQHF
few	TRBD1	TRBV28	TRBJ1-2	TGTGCCAGCAGTCCCGATACAGGGGGCTATGGCTACACCTTC	CASSPDTGGYGYTF
many	NA	TRBV7-2	TRBJ1-5	TGTGCCAGCAGGTTGTGGGTGGGCAATCAGCCCCAGCATTTT	CASRLWVGNQPQHF
many	NA	TRBV18	TRBJ2-3	TGTGCCAGCTCACCACCGAGGGCGGCTAGCACAGATACGCAGTATTTT	CASSPPRAASTDTQYF
many	NA	TRBV2	TRBJ1-1	TGTGCCACCCGAGTTGGGTCCCAGACTGAAGCTTTCTTT	CATRVGSQTEAFF
NA	NA	TRBV5-6	TRBJ2-5	TGTGCCAGCAGCTTACTTTCGGAGACCCAGTACTTC	CASSLLSETQYF
many	NA	TRBV11-1	TRBJ2-7	TGTGCCAGCAGCGGGAGTTTGCGGGACGAGCAGTACTTC	CASSGSLRDEQYF
few	NA	TRBV18	TRBJ1-1	TGTGCCAGCTCACCACGTAAAGGGAGCACTGAAGCTTTCTTT	CASSPRKGSTEAFF
few	NA	TRBV25-1	TRBJ2-2	TGTGCCAGCAGTGAATCAACCGGGGAGCTGTTTTTT	CASSESTGELFF
NA	TRBD1	TRBV19	TRBJ1-1	TGTGCCACATTTGCCGGGACAGCGAACACTGAAGCTTTCTTT	CATFAGTANTEAFF
many	NA	TRBV27	TRBJ1-1	TGTGCCAGCACCCCCTTCGCCCAAGGAAGCGCTGAAGCTTTCTTT	CASTPFAQGSAEAFF
many	NA	TRBV2	TRBJ2-7	TGTGCCAGCAGTGAAGGCGAGCAGTACTTC	CASSEGEQYF
many	NA	TRBV12-3/TRBV12-4	TRBJ1-2	TGTGCCAGCAGTTTTGACAGTTGGTATGGCTACACCTTC	CASSFDSWYGYTF
many	NA	TRBV28	TRBJ2-3	TGTGCCAGCAGTTCCGGGACGAGGAGCACAGGTACGCAGTATTTT	CASSSGTRSTGTQYF
few	TRBD2	TRBV2	TRBJ2-5	TGTGCCAGCAGTGTAGGACTAGTGGCGATGGGAGAGACCCAGTACTTC	CASSVGLVAMGETQYF
few	NA	TRBV24-1	TRBJ2-7	TGTGCCACCAGTGATTTGCATCTAGGGTGGGCGGGACCCTCCTACGAGCAGTACTTC	CATSDLHLGWAGPSYEQYF
NA	NA	TRBV5-1	TRBJ1-1	TGCGCCAGCAGCTTGGGTTGGATAACGCGGAAAGCTTTCTTT	CASSLGWITRKAFF